This T cell receptor (beta chain) was sequenced in a study of T cells after yellow fever vaccination. This clonotype showed up just a few times. Using its own MiXCR run on the 5' RACE reads, TCRdb lists one record per CDR3 protein. The repertoire has around 600,000 distinct CDR3 sequences, about 12% of them found once; the top ten carry 15%. The CDR3 runs to 15 residues. Germline CDR1 SGHAT, CDR2 FQNNGV. The V and J ends lost 7 bases and 1 base respectively, with 15 bases between them. The origin of this receptor is a man aged 25 to 40 who received the YFV17D yellow fever vaccine. This chain connects TRBV11-2 to TRBJ2-3; maybe TRBD2 (5 bases). The sample here was PBMCs, taken on the day of the yellow fever booster vaccination. The CDR3 loop reads CASTPSAGRTDTQYF. The CDR3 DNA reads TGTGCCAGCACCCCCTCGGCGGGTCGCACAGATACGCAGTATTTT. The complete variable domain, with remaining parts taken from reference TRBV11-2 and TRBJ2-3, reads EAGVAQSPRYKIIEKRQSVAFWCNPISGHATLYWYQQILGQGPKLLIQFQNNGVVDDSQLPKDRFSAERLKGVDSTLKIQPAKLEDSAVYLCASTPSAGRTDTQYFGPGTRLTVL.